This record covers a single T cell receptor (beta chain). What it binds is not known. V was trimmed by 5 bases and J by 1 base, leaving 9 bases between them. The CDR3 runs 13 residues. Germline CDR1 is SEHNR and CDR2 is FQNEAQ (reference sequence). The protocol was immunoSEQ multiplex PCR, while the TCRdb copy is restricted to in-frame clones and leaves out a portion. The repertoire has more than 30,000 clones, about 80% of them found once; the top ten carry roughly 30%. The sample comes from a study of a mutant IDH1 vaccine in newly diagnosed glioma. Specified time point: week 47, end of study. Doses consisted of 300 ug of mutant IDH1 20-mer peptide each, paired with topical imiquimod.

This rearrangement joins TRBV7-9 to TRBJ2-7; a possible D gene is TRBD2 (6 bases). This sequence originates from a man younger than 40 with glioma. The sample was PBMCs, taken from a glioma patient whose treatment included an IDH1 peptide vaccine. The CDR3 reads CASSPGGSYEQYF. CDR3 bases: TGTGCCAGCAGCCCCGGGGGTTCCTACGAGCAGTACTTC. Full variable domain (missing parts from reference TRBV7-9 and TRBJ2-7): DTGVSQNPRHKITKRGQNVTFRCDPISEHNRLYWYRQTLGQGPEFLTYFQNEAQLEKSRLLSDRFSAERPKGSFSTLEIQRTEQGDSAMYLCASSPGGSYEQYFGPGTRLTVT.